Sequencing of this T cell receptor (beta chain) was carried out in a study of blood T cell repertoires in COVID-19. Deletions cut 8 bases from V and 0 bases from J, with 9 bases between. The CDR3 has 13 residues. Germline-derived CDR1 and CDR2 are WSHSY and SAAADI. Measured with immunoSEQ multiplex PCR; TCRdb has only the in-frame clones, and not every one. The profile covers 150,000 to 200,000 clones, with over 80% appearing a single time and about 7% taken by the ten largest. The sample consisted of peripheral blood. This TCR derives from a woman in her thirties or forties with COVID-19, enrolled during active disease. V is TRBV10-2 and J is TRBJ2-3; D not resolved. The CDR3 protein is CASLDTSTDTQYF. The CDR3 DNA follows: TGCGCCAGCTTAGACACCAGCACAGATACGCAGTATTTT.